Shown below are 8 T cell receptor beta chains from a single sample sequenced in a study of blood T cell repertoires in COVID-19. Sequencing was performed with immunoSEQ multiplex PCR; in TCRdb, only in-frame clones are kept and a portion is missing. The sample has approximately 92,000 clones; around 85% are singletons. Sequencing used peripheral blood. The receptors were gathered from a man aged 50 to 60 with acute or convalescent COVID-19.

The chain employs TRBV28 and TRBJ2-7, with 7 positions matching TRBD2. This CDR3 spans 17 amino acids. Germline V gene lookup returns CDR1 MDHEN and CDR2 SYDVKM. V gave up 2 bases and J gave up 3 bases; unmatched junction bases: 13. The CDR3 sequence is CASSLRSPGGRDYEQYF. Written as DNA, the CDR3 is TGTGCCAGCAGTTTACGATCACCGGGAGGACGGGACTACGAGCAGTACTTC.

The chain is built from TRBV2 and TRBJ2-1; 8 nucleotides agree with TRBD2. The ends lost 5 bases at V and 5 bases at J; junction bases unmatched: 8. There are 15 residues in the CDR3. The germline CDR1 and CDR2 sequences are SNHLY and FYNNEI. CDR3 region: CASSQTTSAHNEQFF. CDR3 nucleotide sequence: TGTGCCAGCAGTCAAACGACTAGCGCCCACAATGAGCAGTTCTTC.

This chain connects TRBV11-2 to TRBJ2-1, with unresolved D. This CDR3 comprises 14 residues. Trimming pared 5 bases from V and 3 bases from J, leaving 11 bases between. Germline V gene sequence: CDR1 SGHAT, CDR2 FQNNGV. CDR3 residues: CASSPSTDYNEQFF. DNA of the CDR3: TGTGCCAGCAGCCCCTCCACAGACTACAATGAGCAGTTCTTC.

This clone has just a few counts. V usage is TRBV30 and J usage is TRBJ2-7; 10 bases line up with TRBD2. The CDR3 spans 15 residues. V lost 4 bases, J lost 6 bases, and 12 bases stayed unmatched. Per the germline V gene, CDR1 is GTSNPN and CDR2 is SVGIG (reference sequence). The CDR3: CAWTGVLAGVREQYF. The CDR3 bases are TGTGCCTGGACCGGGGTCCTAGCGGGGGTTCGCGAGCAGTACTTC.

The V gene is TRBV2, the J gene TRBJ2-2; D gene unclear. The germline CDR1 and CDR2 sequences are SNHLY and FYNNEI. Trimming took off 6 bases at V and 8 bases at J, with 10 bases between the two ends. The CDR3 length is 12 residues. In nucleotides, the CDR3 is TGTGCCAGCAGCCCCGAGGTGGGGGAGCTGTTTTTT. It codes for CASSPEVGELFF.

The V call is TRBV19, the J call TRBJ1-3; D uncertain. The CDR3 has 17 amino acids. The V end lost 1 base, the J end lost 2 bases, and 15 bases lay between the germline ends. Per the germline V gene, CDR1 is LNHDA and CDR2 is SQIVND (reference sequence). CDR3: CASSIVIPRGAGNTIYF. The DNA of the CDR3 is TGTGCCAGTAGTATAGTTATTCCCAGAGGAGCTGGAAACACCATATATTTT.

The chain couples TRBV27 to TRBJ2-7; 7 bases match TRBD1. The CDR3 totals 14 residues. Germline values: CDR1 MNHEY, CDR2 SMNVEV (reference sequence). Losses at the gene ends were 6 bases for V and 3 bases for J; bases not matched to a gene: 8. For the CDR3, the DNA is TGTGCCAGCAGACCCCTCTGGGACAGCTACGAGCAGTACTTC. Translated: CASRPLWDSYEQYF.

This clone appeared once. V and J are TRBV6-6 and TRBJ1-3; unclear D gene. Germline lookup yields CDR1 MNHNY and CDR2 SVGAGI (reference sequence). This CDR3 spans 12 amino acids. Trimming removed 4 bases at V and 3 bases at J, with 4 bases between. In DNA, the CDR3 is TGTGCCAGCAGTTCGGGTGGAAACACCATATATTTT. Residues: CASSSGGNTIYF.